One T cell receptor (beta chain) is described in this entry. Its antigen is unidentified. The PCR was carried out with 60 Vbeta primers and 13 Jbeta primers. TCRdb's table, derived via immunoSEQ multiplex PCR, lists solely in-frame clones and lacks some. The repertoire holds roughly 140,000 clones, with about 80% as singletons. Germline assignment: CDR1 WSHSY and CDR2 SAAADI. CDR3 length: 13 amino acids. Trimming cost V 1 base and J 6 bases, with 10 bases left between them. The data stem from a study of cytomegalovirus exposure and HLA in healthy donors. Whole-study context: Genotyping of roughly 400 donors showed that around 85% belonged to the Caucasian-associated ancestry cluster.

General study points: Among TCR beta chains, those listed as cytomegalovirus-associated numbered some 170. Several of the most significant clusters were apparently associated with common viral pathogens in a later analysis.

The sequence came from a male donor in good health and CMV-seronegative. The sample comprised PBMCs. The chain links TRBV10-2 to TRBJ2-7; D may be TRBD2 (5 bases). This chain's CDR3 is CASSEFRGSEQYF. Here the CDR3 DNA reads TGCGCCAGCAGTGAGTTCCGGGGAAGCGAGCAGTACTTC.